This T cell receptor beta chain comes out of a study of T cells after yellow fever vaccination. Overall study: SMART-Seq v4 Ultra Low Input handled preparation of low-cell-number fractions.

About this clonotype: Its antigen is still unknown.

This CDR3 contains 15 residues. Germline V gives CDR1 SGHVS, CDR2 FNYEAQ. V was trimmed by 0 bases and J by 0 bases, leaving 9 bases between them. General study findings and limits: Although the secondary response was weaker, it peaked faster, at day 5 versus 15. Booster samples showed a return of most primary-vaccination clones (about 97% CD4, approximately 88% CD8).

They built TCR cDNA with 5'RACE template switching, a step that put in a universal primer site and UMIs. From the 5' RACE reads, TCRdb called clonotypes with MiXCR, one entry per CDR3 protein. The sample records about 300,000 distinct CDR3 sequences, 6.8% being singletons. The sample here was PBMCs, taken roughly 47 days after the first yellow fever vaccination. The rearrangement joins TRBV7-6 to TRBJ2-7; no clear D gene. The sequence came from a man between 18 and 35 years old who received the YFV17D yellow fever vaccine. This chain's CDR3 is CASSLAMESSYEQYF. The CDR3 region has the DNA TGTGCCAGCAGCTTAGCTATGGAAAGCTCCTACGAGCAGTACTTC.